These 30 T cell receptor beta chains were all obtained from the same sample, sequenced in a study of T cell responses to AZD1222 COVID-19 vaccine. Sequencing used immunoSEQ multiplex PCR; TCRdb keeps in-frame clones, though not all of them. The sample has 150,000 or so clones, about 86% seen once. The sample consisted of peripheral blood, taken on day 0 of MenACWY control vaccination. These receptors were taken from an adult in good health.

This chain links TRBV27 with TRBJ2-2, with 13 bases aligning to TRBD2. CDR1 and CDR2 from the germline V gene are MNHEY and SMNVEV (reference sequence). The CDR3 is 17 residues long. J lost 4 bases, V lost 6 bases, and 8 bases had no gene match. The DNA for the CDR3 is TGTGCCAGCAGGATACGACTAGCGGGAGGCGGCACCGGGGAGCTGTTTTTT. Residues: CASRIRLAGGGTGELFF.

This clone was counted once. The chain joins TRBV10-3 to TRBJ1-6, with D possibly being TRBD1 (6 bases). Germline CDR1 reads ENHRY; CDR2 reads SYGVKD. Trimming stripped 6 bases from V and 7 bases from J, with 16 bases between. The CDR3 has 15 residues. The CDR3 region has the DNA TGTGCCATCAGCGCTGAAGGGGGGATGAATTCACCCCTCCACTTT. Its protein is CAISAEGGMNSPLHF.

The CDR3 sequence is CAISNRDRGVEELFF. CDR3 coding DNA: TGTGCCATCAGTAACCGGGACAGGGGGGTCGAGGAACTGTTTTTT. The chain carries TRBV10-3 and TRBJ1-4; 11 bases match TRBD1. After removal of 5 bases from V and 12 bases from J, the junction contained 11 bases not matched to a gene. The CDR3 totals 15 residues. CDR1 ENHRY and CDR2 SYGVKD come from the germline V gene.

The chain is built from TRBV24-1 and TRBJ2-4; maybe TRBD1 (6 bases). V was clipped by 2 bases and J by 0 bases, with 19 bases between them. The length of the CDR3 is 19 residues. Germline values: CDR1 KGHDR, CDR2 SFDVKD. DNA for the CDR3: TGTGCCACCAGTGATTGGACAGCAATTCTCGAAAAAGCCAAAAACATTCAGTACTTC. This encodes CATSDWTAILEKAKNIQYF.

V and J are TRBV7-3 and TRBJ2-3; D is possibly TRBD1 (6 bases). Germline V gene lookup returns CDR1 SGHTA and CDR2 FQGTGA. CDR3 length equals 15 residues. The V gene lost 2 bases and the J gene lost 0 bases, with 9 bases spanning the gap. CDR3 protein: CASSLGTGSTDTQYF. DNA for the CDR3: TGTGCCAGCAGCTTAGGCACAGGGAGCACAGATACGCAGTATTTT.

In its sample, this clone ranks as medium-sized (0.01 to 0.1%). The chain links TRBV9 to TRBJ2-1; 9 bases map to TRBD2. The CDR3 extends over 16 amino acids. V gave up 0 bases and J gave up 7 bases; unmatched junction bases: 8. The germline CDR1 and CDR2 sequences are SGDLS and YYNGEE. CDR3 in amino acids: CASSVAGSGSLNEQFF. CDR3 coding DNA: TGTGCCAGCAGCGTAGCAGGTAGCGGGAGTTTGAATGAGCAGTTCTTC.

V usage is TRBV4-1 and J usage is TRBJ1-2; D gene uncertain. CDR1 is MGHRA, CDR2 YSYEKL, per germline. The ends were cut back, 0 bases at V and 4 bases at J, with 21 bases in the middle. The CDR3 loop spans 18 amino acids. This CDR3 is CASSQDLEGSPVGYGYTF. CDR3 coding DNA: TGCGCCAGCAGCCAAGATTTAGAGGGCAGCCCGGTGGGCTATGGCTACACCTTC.

This rearrangement joins TRBV24-1 to TRBJ2-3, with D perhaps matching TRBD2 (5 bases). Between the trimmed V and J ends, which lost 10 bases and 2 bases, there was a span of 9 bases. The CDR3 runs to 12 residues. Germline lookup yields CDR1 KGHDR and CDR2 SFDVKD. The CDR3 DNA follows: TGTGCCACGAACGGGGACACAGATACGCAGTATTTT. Amino acids: CATNGDTDTQYF.

V gene TRBV5-1 combines with J gene TRBJ2-1; 11 bases align to TRBD2. Germline CDR1 and CDR2: SGHRS and YFSETQ. This CDR3 has 18 amino acids. Trimming took 5 bases from V and 0 from J; bases not matched to a gene: 10. The CDR3 nucleotides read TGCGCCAGCAGAGGGGAGGGACTAGCGGCGAGCTCCTACAATGAGCAGTTCTTC. It is translated as CASRGEGLAASSYNEQFF.

The chain uses TRBV6-2 or TRBV6-3 and TRBJ1-5; the match to TRBD1 covers 9 bases. The CDR3 contains 14 residues. The germline CDR1 and CDR2 sequences are MNHEY and SVGEGT. The ends lost 5 bases at V and 5 bases at J; junction bases unmatched: 4. CDR3 coding DNA: TGTGCCAGCAGTCTACAGGGGGCCTATCAGCCCCAGCATTTT. This sequence encodes CASSLQGAYQPQHF.

The count of this clone is one. The chain combines TRBV6-5 with TRBJ2-1, with a possible D match to TRBD1 (6 bases). Germline loops: CDR1 MNHEY, CDR2 SVGAGI. The CDR3 has 15 residues. V shed 5 bases and J shed 7 bases, with 18 bases lying between them. CDR3 DNA sequence: TGTGCCAGCAGTCGTTGGGCACAGGGCTCGAATGAGCAGTTCTTC. Amino acids: CASSRWAQGSNEQFF.

The chain joins TRBV25-1 to TRBJ2-2; the match to TRBD1 covers 8 bases. From germline, CDR1 is MGHDK and CDR2 SYGVNS. The CDR3 length is 16 residues. The J segment lost 4 bases and the V segment lost 1 base, leaving 5 bases of the junction unmatched. The CDR3 is CASSEFGTGPTGELFF. The CDR3 bases are TGTGCCAGCAGTGAATTTGGGACAGGCCCCACCGGGGAGCTGTTTTTT.

CDR3 amino acids: CASSRGANEKLFF. In DNA, the CDR3 is TGCGCCAGCAGCAGGGGTGCAAATGAAAAACTGTTTTTT. The gene calls are TRBV5-1 and TRBJ1-4; D is perhaps TRBD1 (5 bases). V lost 4 bases to trimming and J lost 5 bases, with 9 bases between them. This CDR3 is built from 13 residues. Germline V gene data show CDR1 as SGHRS and CDR2 as YFSETQ.

The chain links TRBV5-4 to TRBJ1-4, with 11 bases that match TRBD1. The CDR3 consists of 15 residues. CDR1 is SGHNT, CDR2 YYREEE, per germline (reference sequence). V was clipped by 4 bases and J by 8 bases; unmatched bases: 7. DNA for the CDR3: TGTGCCAGCAGCCCCCGGACAGGGGGCGAAGAAAAACTGTTTTTT. Translating it yields CASSPRTGGEEKLFF.

This clone was detected a few times. The V gene is TRBV28, the J gene TRBJ1-1; D may be TRBD1 (6 bases). Germline CDR1 MDHEN, CDR2 SYDVKM. V was shortened by 6 bases and J by 3 bases, with 26 bases between the two germline ends. The CDR3 is made up of 18 amino acids. As DNA, the CDR3 is TGTGCCAGCAGCGCCGGAGGGGGGCTCTTCAGGGAGGACACTGAAGCTTTCTTT. It encodes CASSAGGGLFREDTEAFF. The whole variable domain, remainder taken from reference TRBV28 and TRBJ1-1, is DVKVTQSSRYLVKRTGEKVFLECVQDMDHENMFWYRQDPGLGLRLIYFSYDVKMKEKGDIPEGYSVSREKKERFSLILESASTNQTSMYLCASSAGGGLFREDTEAFFGQGTRLTVV.

The genes are TRBV24-1 and TRBJ2-3; no reliable D call. The V gene's germline CDR1 is KGHDR and CDR2 SFDVKD. The length of the CDR3 is 13 residues. Trimming stripped 5 bases from V and 0 bases from J, with 5 bases between. CDR3 sequence (DNA): TGTGCCACCAGTGTCGGTAGCACAGATACGCAGTATTTT. Protein sequence: CATSVGSTDTQYF.

This clone came up once. The J gene is TRBJ2-7, the V gene TRBV15; 11 bases fit TRBD1. The germline CDR1 and CDR2 sequences are LNHNV and YYDKDF (reference sequence). V was clipped by 3 bases and J by 5 bases; unmatched bases: 3. This CDR3 has 14 amino acids. This CDR3 reads CATSRPGQGDEQYF. CDR3 nucleotides: TGTGCCACCAGCAGGCCGGGACAGGGGGACGAGCAGTACTTC. The whole variable domain, filled in from reference TRBV15 and TRBJ2-7, reads DAMVIQNPRYQVTQFGKPVTLSCSQTLNHNVMYWYQQKSSQAPKLLFHYYDKDFNNEADTPDNFQSRRPNTSFCFLDIRSPGLGDTAMYLCATSRPGQGDEQYFGPGTRLTVT.

This rearrangement joins TRBV7-8 to TRBJ2-3; 9 nucleotides line up with TRBD2. Germline V gene data show CDR1 as SGHVS and CDR2 as FQNEAQ. This CDR3 region has 17 residues. J lost 2 bases, V lost 5 bases, and 11 bases had no gene match. The CDR3 is CASSIRGAGGHTDTQYF. Here the CDR3 DNA reads TGTGCCAGCAGCATCCGAGGGGCGGGGGGGCACACAGATACGCAGTATTTT.

The genes are TRBV30 and TRBJ1-1; D ambiguous. Trimming stripped 3 bases from V and 4 bases from J, with 9 bases between. CDR3 length equals 12 residues. Germline V CDR1 and CDR2: GTSNPN, SVGIG (reference sequence). As DNA, the CDR3 is TGTGCCTGGAGCCCGGAGGGCACTGAAGCTTTCTTT. Its translation: CAWSPEGTEAFF.

V is TRBV10-3 and J is TRBJ1-2; D unresolved. The CDR3 is 14 amino acids. Germline V lookup: CDR1 ENHRY, CDR2 SYGVKD. Trimming removed 0 bases at V and 8 bases at J, with 13 bases between. Written as DNA, the CDR3 is TGTGCCATCAGTGAGTCGATCGAACGGACGGGCTACACCTTC. It specifies CAISESIERTGYTF.

The rearrangement uses TRBV19 and TRBJ1-2; a possible D gene is TRBD1 (6 bases). V was pared by 3 bases and J by 5 bases, with 13 bases between. The CDR3 runs 14 residues. CDR1 LNHDA and CDR2 SQIVND come from the germline V gene (reference sequence). The CDR3 region is CASSINGDNYGYTF. The DNA for the CDR3 is TGTGCCAGTAGTATTAACGGGGACAATTATGGCTACACCTTC.

The chain employs TRBV2 and TRBJ1-6; D uncertain. This CDR3 is 12 amino acids long. Between the trimmed V and J ends, which lost 3 bases and 11 bases, there was a span of 8 bases. The germline CDR1 and CDR2 sequences are SNHLY and FYNNEI. CDR3 DNA sequence: TGTGCCAGCAGTGAGGATCAAGCACCCCTCCACTTT. Protein product: CASSEDQAPLHF. Filled out from reference TRBV2 and TRBJ1-6, the complete variable domain reads EPEVTQTPSHQVTQMGQEVILRCVPISNHLYFYWYRQILGQKVEFLVSFYNNEISEKSEIFDDQFSVERPDGSNFTLKIRSTKLEDSAMYFCASSEDQAPLHFGNGTRLTVT.

V and J are TRBV27 and TRBJ1-4; D unresolved. CDR3 length: 13 residues. The V gene's germline CDR1 is MNHEY and CDR2 SMNVEV (reference sequence). V lost 4 bases to trimming and J lost 4 bases, with 7 bases between them. CDR3 loop: CASSSRLNEKLFF. DNA for the CDR3: TGTGCCAGCAGTTCCAGACTTAATGAAAAACTGTTTTTT.

The J gene is TRBJ2-7, the V gene TRBV7-9; 9 bases match TRBD1. J lost 2 bases, V lost 1 base, and 6 bases had no gene match. The V gene's germline CDR1 is SEHNR and CDR2 FQNEAQ (reference sequence). This CDR3 has 16 amino acids. CDR3 amino acids: CASSLEAGTGPYEQYF. The CDR3 nucleotides are TGTGCCAGCAGCTTAGAAGCCGGGACAGGGCCCTACGAGCAGTACTTC.

This chain uses TRBV7-9 with TRBJ2-7; TRBD2 matches at 10 bases. J lost 3 bases, V lost 1 base, and 3 bases had no gene match. This CDR3 spans 15 amino acids. The V gene's germline CDR1 is SEHNR and CDR2 FQNEAQ (reference sequence). CDR3 loop: CASSLGASGGYEQYF. The CDR3 DNA reads as TGTGCCAGCAGCTTAGGAGCTAGCGGGGGCTACGAGCAGTACTTC.

This rearrangement joins TRBV5-1 to TRBJ2-3; 10 bases are shared with TRBD1. CDR1 is SGHRS, CDR2 YFSETQ, per germline. The CDR3 spans 15 residues. With 3 bases clipped from V and 2 bases from J, the junction kept 3 bases outside the gene matches. The CDR3 here is CASSSTGGTTDTQYF. CDR3 in DNA: TGCGCCAGCAGCTCGACAGGGGGCACCACAGATACGCAGTATTTT.

The V and J genes are TRBV6-2 or TRBV6-3 and TRBJ1-1; 8 nucleotides align to TRBD1. CDR1 and CDR2 from the germline V gene are MNHEY and SVGEGT. This CDR3 has 15 residues. Trimming cost V 5 bases and J 2 bases; bases outside gene matches: 7. The CDR3 sequence is CASSTPGTGNTEAFF. As DNA, the CDR3 is TGTGCCAGCAGTACTCCCGGGACAGGTAACACTGAAGCTTTCTTT.

This chain joins TRBV5-1 and TRBJ1-2, with D perhaps TRBD1 (5 bases). The CDR3 sequence is 14 residues long. CDR1 and CDR2 (germline): SGHRS, YFSETQ. With 0 bases removed from V and 4 bases from J, the gap between germline ends came to 10 bases. The CDR3 nucleotides are TGCGCCAGCAGCTTGGGGCCAGGGCCCTATGGCTACACCTTC. Translated: CASSLGPGPYGYTF.

V is TRBV5-1 and J is TRBJ1-4, with D hard to call. The ends were cut back, 0 bases at V and 4 bases at J, with 7 bases in the middle. Per the germline V gene, CDR1 is SGHRS and CDR2 is YFSETQ. The CDR3 has 14 amino acids. The CDR3 region is CASSLGGLNEKLFF. In DNA form, the CDR3 reads TGCGCCAGCAGCTTGGGAGGCCTTAATGAAAAACTGTTTTTT.

In its sample, this clone was seen once. The chain joins TRBV2 to TRBJ2-2; 15 bases match TRBD2. The trim removed 6 bases at V and 4 bases at J, leaving 0 bases unmatched. The CDR3 sequence is 15 residues long. Germline V gene data show CDR1 as SNHLY and CDR2 as FYNNEI. CDR3 region: CASRGLAGGTGELFF. The CDR3 DNA reads as TGTGCCAGCAGGGGACTAGCGGGAGGCACCGGGGAGCTGTTTTTT.